This record looks at one T cell receptor beta chain sequence and its context. The antigen is unknown. This sample was included in a study of cytomegalovirus exposure and HLA in healthy donors. Study findings and constraints: Later analysis associated a missense DCLRE1C variant with TCR beta V- and J-gene trimming.

Primers: 60 Vbeta forward and 13 Jbeta reverse. Measured with immunoSEQ multiplex PCR; TCRdb has only the in-frame clones, and not every one. With around 52,000 clones in the sample, the ten largest clones hold 11%. Germline assignment: CDR1 GTSNPN and CDR2 SVGIG (reference sequence). The CDR3 is 13 amino acids. V gave up 5 bases and J gave up 7 bases; unmatched junction bases: 5. Input material: PBMCs. This chain connects TRBV30 to TRBJ1-6; 7 nucleotides agree with TRBD1. The sequence was obtained from a woman between 45 and 65 years old in good health and CMV-seropositive. Here the CDR3 reads CAWARQGNSPLHF. Written as DNA, the CDR3 is TGTGCCTGGGCCAGACAGGGCAATTCACCCCTCCACTTT.